A single sample is the source of the 32 T cell receptor beta chains below, sequenced in a study of T cell responses to AZD1222 COVID-19 vaccine. Sequencing used immunoSEQ multiplex PCR; TCRdb keeps in-frame clones, though not all of them. The sample lists tens of thousands of clones; over 75% were seen once. The specimen comprised peripheral blood, sampled 28 days after the second AZD1222 dose. The receptor set was obtained from an adult who received the AZD1222 COVID-19 vaccine.

The chain has TRBV7-2 and TRBJ1-6; no reliable D call. V was trimmed by 2 bases and J by 9 bases, leaving 8 bases between them. The germline CDR1 and CDR2 sequences are SGHTA and FQGNSA. This CDR3 has 13 residues. CDR3 sequence reads: CASSLLAPSPLHF. The CDR3 DNA is TGTGCCAGCAGCTTACTGGCCCCTTCACCCCTCCACTTT.

This chain uses TRBV27 with TRBJ1-1; a weak D match, TRBD1 (5 bases). The CDR3 sequence is 14 residues long. Looked up from germline, CDR1 is MNHEY and CDR2 is SMNVEV (reference sequence). V lost 2 bases to trimming and J lost 2 bases, with 9 bases between them. The CDR3 DNA sequence: TGTGCCAGCAGTTTACCGGGGGGTAACACTGAAGCTTTCTTT. Translating it yields CASSLPGGNTEAFF.

V usage is TRBV15 and J usage is TRBJ2-5; TRBD2 matches at 11 bases. With 5 bases clipped from V and 3 bases from J, the junction kept 8 bases outside the gene matches. Germline V gene sequence: CDR1 LNHNV, CDR2 YYDKDF (reference sequence). The CDR3 length is 16 residues. CDR3 nucleotides: TGTGCCACCAGCGAACGTCCACTAGCGGGAGAAGAGACCCAGTACTTC. Protein: CATSERPLAGEETQYF.

The chain employs TRBV27 and TRBJ1-5; 8 positions agree with TRBD1. Germline V lookup: CDR1 MNHEY, CDR2 SMNVEV (reference sequence). This CDR3 has 14 residues. V lost 5 bases, J lost 6 bases, and 6 bases stayed unmatched. For the CDR3, the DNA is TGTGCCAGCAGTGCGCAGGGGGCCGGTCAGCCCCAGCATTTT. As protein: CASSAQGAGQPQHF.

The gene calls are TRBV19 and TRBJ1-4; D may be TRBD1 (5 bases). The germline V gene has CDR1 LNHDA and CDR2 SQIVND (reference sequence). The CDR3 consists of 15 residues. V was trimmed by 4 bases and J by 8 bases, leaving 17 bases between them. CDR3 coding DNA: TGTGCCAGTAGTACCACCGGGACCTTAAACGAAAAACTGTTTTTT. This translates into CASSTTGTLNEKLFF.

J is TRBJ2-7 and V is TRBV19, with D possibly matching TRBD1 (5 bases). V gave up 2 bases and J gave up 1 base, with 9 bases separating them. The CDR3 sequence is 14 residues long. The V gene's germline CDR1 is LNHDA and CDR2 SQIVND (reference sequence). CDR3 region: CASSIRGSSYEQYF. CDR3 DNA: TGTGCCAGTAGTATAAGGGGCAGTTCCTACGAGCAGTACTTC.

The DNA for the CDR3 is TGTGCCAGCAGTTCCACCACCCAGGCCTACGAGCAGTACTTC. It is translated as CASSSTTQAYEQYF. The V call is TRBV27, the J call TRBJ2-7; D remains unclear. The CDR3 length is 14 residues. Trimming pared 4 bases from V and 2 bases from J, leaving 12 bases between. In germline, CDR1 is MNHEY, CDR2 SMNVEV (reference sequence).

The CDR3 region has the DNA TGTGCCAGCAGTGAAAGGATGGAGGGAGTCTATGGCTACACCTTC. It yields the protein CASSERMEGVYGYTF. V is TRBV6-1 and J is TRBJ1-2; D is uncertain. Trimming took off 2 bases at V and 4 bases at J, with 14 bases between the two ends. CDR3 size: 15 residues. In germline, CDR1 is MNHNS, CDR2 SASEGT.

V gene TRBV2 combines with J gene TRBJ1-2, with 8 bases that match TRBD1. The CDR3 has 12 amino acids. Trimming at V came to 11 bases and at J to 5 bases, leaving 7 bases not matched to a gene. Germline V gene lookup returns CDR1 SNHLY and CDR2 FYNNEI. CDR3 DNA: TGTGCCTGCGGACAGGGCTTGTATGGCTACACCTTC. Translated, it gives CACGQGLYGYTF.

The chain links TRBV7-2 to TRBJ1-6, with D possibly TRBD1 on 5 matching bases. There are 16 residues in the CDR3. Trimming stripped 1 base from V and 5 bases from J, with 12 bases between. The V gene's germline CDR1 is SGHTA and CDR2 FQGNSA. The CDR3 coding sequence is TGTGCCAGCAGCTTAGAAGGGGCTCTTAATAATTCACCCCTCCACTTT. It yields the protein CASSLEGALNNSPLHF.

This clone was found once. The rearrangement links TRBV7-2 to TRBJ1-3; TRBD1 matches 8 bases. This CDR3 is 15 amino acids long. V shed 5 bases, J shed 1 base, and the junction held 4 bases outside the gene matches. The germline gives CDR1 SGHTA, CDR2 FQGNSA. The CDR3 loop is CASSPRTGSGNTIYF. DNA for the CDR3: TGTGCCAGCAGCCCACGGACAGGGTCTGGAAACACCATATATTTT.

The V and J genes are TRBV6-5 and TRBJ1-1; D is possibly TRBD1 (5 bases). From germline, CDR1 is MNHEY and CDR2 SVGAGI. The ends were cut back, 0 bases at V and 1 base at J, with 12 bases in the middle. The CDR3 runs to 16 residues. Here the CDR3 reads CASSYSVGQGNTEAFF. The CDR3 coding sequence is TGTGCCAGCAGTTACTCCGTGGGGCAGGGGAACACTGAAGCTTTCTTT.

The gene calls are TRBV28 and TRBJ1-5; 8 bases are shared with TRBD1. Germline V gene data show CDR1 as MDHEN and CDR2 as SYDVKM. The J segment lost 4 bases and the V segment lost 6 bases, leaving 5 bases of the junction unmatched. The CDR3 totals 14 residues. The CDR3 is CASRPGGGNQPQHF. The CDR3 coding sequence is TGTGCCAGCAGACCAGGGGGCGGGAATCAGCCCCAGCATTTT.

The CDR3 reads CASSQDIGQGLTDTQYF. In nucleotides, the CDR3 is TGCGCCAGCAGCCAAGATATCGGACAGGGGTTGACAGATACGCAGTATTTT. The gene calls are TRBV4-3 and TRBJ2-3; TRBD1 matches 9 bases. CDR1 LGHNA and CDR2 YSLEER come from the germline V gene. The CDR3 runs to 17 residues. V was clipped by 0 bases and J by 3 bases; unmatched bases: 7.

The chain couples TRBV7-2 to TRBJ2-1; 9 bases map to TRBD2. Germline V gene lookup returns CDR1 SGHTA and CDR2 FQGNSA. Trimming cost V 5 bases and J 7 bases; bases outside gene matches: 9. This CDR3 has 15 residues. The CDR3 DNA is TGTGCCAGCAGCCCCCCTAGCGGGACGGGGAATGAGCAGTTCTTC. This encodes CASSPPSGTGNEQFF.

V and J are TRBV12-5 and TRBJ1-5; D uncertain. The V end was cut by 7 bases, the J end by 7 bases, with 8 bases between. The CDR3 runs to 11 residues. Germline CDR1 and CDR2: LGHNT and FRNRAP. The CDR3 DNA follows: TGTGCTAGTGCACTACGGCAGCCCCAGCATTTT. Its protein is CASALRQPQHF.

This chain connects TRBV25-1 to TRBJ2-5; D is perhaps TRBD1 or TRBD2 (5 bases each). Germline CDR1 reads MGHDK; CDR2 reads SYGVNS. V lost 3 bases, J lost 3 bases, and 14 bases lay in between. The CDR3 loop spans 15 amino acids. CDR3 coding DNA: TGTGCCAGCAGTGATTCCGGGACGGTCGAAGAGACCCAGTACTTC. The encoded protein is CASSDSGTVEETQYF.

The chain couples TRBV28 to TRBJ2-1; D tentatively fits TRBD1 or TRBD2 (5 bases each). The CDR3 extends over 14 amino acids. Germline V gives CDR1 MDHEN, CDR2 SYDVKM. Trimming left V 5 bases short and J 5 bases short, with 13 bases between. CDR3 bases: TGTGCCAGCAGTCCCGGGACCCTCGACAATGAGCAGTTCTTC. This codes for CASSPGTLDNEQFF.

V is TRBV27 and J is TRBJ1-1; D is unclear. V dropped 1 base and J dropped 1 base, with 7 bases sitting between them. Germline-derived CDR1 and CDR2 are MNHEY and SMNVEV (reference sequence). This CDR3 region has 14 residues. The chain's CDR3 is CASSLFSGNTEAFF. CDR3 DNA sequence: TGTGCCAGCAGTTTATTTTCCGGGAACACTGAAGCTTTCTTT.

The chain combines TRBV5-1 with TRBJ2-3; tentatively, D is TRBD1 (5 bases). V lost 0 bases and J 0 bases, leaving 8 bases between the germline ends. Germline V gene lookup returns CDR1 SGHRS and CDR2 YFSETQ. The CDR3 runs 15 residues. This CDR3 is CASSLGQTSTDTQYF. Written as DNA, the CDR3 is TGCGCCAGCAGCTTGGGACAGACTAGCACAGATACGCAGTATTTT.

This chain connects TRBV7-9 to TRBJ2-7; 9 nucleotides match TRBD1. The V and J ends lost 5 bases and 4 bases, in that order; junction bases with no gene match: 3. Germline V gene sequence: CDR1 SEHNR, CDR2 FQNEAQ (reference sequence). This CDR3 has 13 residues. CDR3 protein: CASSPDRGYEQYF. Here the CDR3 DNA reads TGTGCCAGCAGCCCGGACAGGGGTTACGAGCAGTACTTC.

The rearrangement links TRBV15 to TRBJ2-5; D not certain. The V and J ends lost 0 bases and 4 bases respectively, with 12 bases between them. This CDR3 comprises 15 residues. Germline CDR1 is LNHNV and CDR2 is YYDKDF (reference sequence). The CDR3 loop reads CATSRDISFGETQYF. The CDR3 DNA reads TGTGCCACCAGCAGAGATATTTCTTTTGGAGAGACCCAGTACTTC.

The chain couples TRBV15 to TRBJ2-3; D possibly corresponds to TRBD1 (5 bases). V was cut by 1 base and J by 1 base, with 9 bases left in between. The length of the CDR3 is 15 residues. From germline, CDR1 is LNHNV and CDR2 YYDKDF (reference sequence). The CDR3 here is CATSRVARGTDTQYF. The DNA for the CDR3 is TGTGCCACCAGCAGAGTGGCCAGGGGCACAGATACGCAGTATTTT. The whole variable domain, remainder taken from reference TRBV15 and TRBJ2-3, is DAMVIQNPRYQVTQFGKPVTLSCSQTLNHNVMYWYQQKSSQAPKLLFHYYDKDFNNEADTPDNFQSRRPNTSFCFLDIRSPGLGDTAMYLCATSRVARGTDTQYFGPGTRLTVL.

The chain has TRBV28 and TRBJ1-1; D is ambiguous. Looked up from germline, CDR1 is MDHEN and CDR2 is SYDVKM. The CDR3 covers 13 residues. Trimming cost V 8 bases and J 0 bases, with 10 bases left between them. The CDR3 protein is CASQNYMNTEAFF. CDR3 DNA: TGTGCCAGCCAGAATTACATGAACACTGAAGCTTTCTTT.

The chain has TRBV28 and TRBJ2-5, with D possibly TRBD2 on 6 matching bases. CDR3 size: 14 residues. Trimming removed 6 bases from V and 5 bases from J, with 16 bases in between. The germline gives CDR1 MDHEN, CDR2 SYDVKM. CDR3 in amino acids: CASSTWGVQETQYF. CDR3 sequence (DNA): TGTGCCAGCAGCACTTGGGGGGTACAGGAGACCCAGTACTTC.

This chain connects TRBV7-8 to TRBJ2-7; no reliable D call. This CDR3 has 15 residues. The germline CDR1 and CDR2 sequences are SGHVS and FQNEAQ. V was cut by 4 bases and J by 4 bases, with 17 bases left in between. CDR3 amino acids: CASSSQPPPRYEQYF. As DNA, the CDR3 is TGTGCCAGCAGCTCCCAGCCCCCTCCTCGGTACGAGCAGTACTTC.

V is TRBV4-3 and J is TRBJ2-3, with 9 bases identical to TRBD2. Germline lookup yields CDR1 LGHNA and CDR2 YSLEER. The CDR3 extends over 18 amino acids. V trimming: 1 base; J trimming: 0 bases; junction bases outside the gene matches: 8. Here the CDR3 DNA reads TGCGCCAGCAGCCAAGGTAGCGGGGGCCCCTCGAGCACAGATACGCAGTATTTT. This gives the protein CASSQGSGGPSSTDTQYF.

The chain couples TRBV6-5 to TRBJ1-3; 7 bases match TRBD1. Germline CDR1 and CDR2: MNHEY and SVGAGI. V gave up 5 bases and J gave up 1 base; unmatched junction bases: 2. CDR3 length: 14 residues. CDR3: CASSRQGSGNTIYF. DNA for the CDR3: TGTGCCAGCAGTCGACAGGGATCTGGAAACACCATATATTTT.

In DNA, the CDR3 is TGTGCCAGTAGTACGCAGGGGAAACATGGCTACACCTTC. This translates into CASSTQGKHGYTF. The rearrangement uses TRBV19 and TRBJ1-2, with D possibly TRBD1 on 6 matching bases. The CDR3 spans 13 residues. The V gene lost 4 bases and the J gene lost 6 bases, with 12 bases spanning the gap. CDR1 and CDR2 (germline): LNHDA, SQIVND (reference sequence).

This chain uses TRBV4-3 with TRBJ1-5; D unclear. The CDR3 totals 16 residues. Germline CDR1 LGHNA, CDR2 YSLEER. The V end lost 0 bases, the J end lost 4 bases, and 13 bases lay between the germline ends. In DNA, the CDR3 is TGCGCCAGCAGCCAAGATCGATCCGGGAATAATCAGCCCCAGCATTTT. This codes for CASSQDRSGNNQPQHF.

The chain has TRBV7-9 and TRBJ2-1; 12 nucleotides align to TRBD2. CDR3 size: 15 residues. V lost 3 bases, J lost 9 bases, and 6 bases stayed unmatched. Germline assignment: CDR1 SEHNR and CDR2 FQNEAQ (reference sequence). In DNA form, the CDR3 reads TGTGCCAGCAGCTTGGTACTAGCGGGAGGTAGTGAGCAGTTCTTC. The encoded protein is CASSLVLAGGSEQFF.

The chain links TRBV6-1 to TRBJ1-1; 7 bases map to TRBD1. The length of the CDR3 is 13 residues. Trimming removed 2 bases from V and 12 bases from J; junction bases left unmatched: 9. From germline, CDR1 is MNHNS and CDR2 SASEGT. CDR3 in amino acids: CASSEPATGPPFF. CDR3 DNA: TGTGCCAGCAGTGAACCGGCGACAGGGCCCCCTTTCTTT.